This TCR beta chain emerged from a study of vaccination effects on CD4 cells after COVID-19. Study background: Every participant took two doses of the BNT162b2 or mRNA-1273 vaccine.

On this clone itself: As yet, its antigen is unknown.

The method was immunoSEQ multiplex PCR; TCRdb's version includes in-frame clones alone and lacks a portion of them. Of about 25,000 clones in the sample, 73% were seen once. Investigators separated out CD4+ T cells once around 11 days of culture had passed. Absence of prior SARS-CoV-2 infection characterized the vaccine recipients, who showed negative nucleocapsid antibodies. Cultures received IL-2 medium that replaced half the medium on days 3 and 7. This receptor was obtained from a human donor who received a COVID-19 vaccine. Sample: CD4+ T cells from PBMCs cultured without peptide, taken before COVID-19 vaccination.

CDR3 DNA sequence: TGTGCCAGCAGCTTAGTGGAGGCGGTCTCGAACTATGGCTACACCTTC. This encodes CASSLVEAVSNYGYTF. The rearrangement uses TRBV11-2 and TRBJ1-2; no clear D gene. This CDR3 is built from 16 residues. The germline gives CDR1 SGHAT, CDR2 FQNNGV. Trimming cost V 1 base and J 2 bases, with 14 bases left between them.